The rows below give T cell receptor beta chains drawn from one sample of a study of long-term antiretroviral therapy in people with HIV. Sequencing was performed with immunoSEQ multiplex PCR; in TCRdb, only in-frame clones are kept and a portion is missing. There are around 20,000 clones in the sample; around 87% occur only once, and about 3.3% lies in the top ten. The specimen was unsorted PBMCs, collected 2.6 years after starting antiretroviral therapy. The receptor source for this set is a woman aged 50 to 60 with HIV. The CDR3 runs from the conserved cysteine through the conserved F or W. D genes are given only for firm matches. The size entry is marked missing in some rows and otherwise reads once, few, many or a size class.

TRBJ1-5	TRBV28	.	.	CASSLISAGNNQPQHF	TGTGCCAGCAGTTTAATCTCTGCAGGCAATAATCAGCCCCAGCATTTT
TRBJ1-5	TRBV7-5	.	.	CVRSRNRDRGYSNQPQHF	TGTGTCAGAAGCAGAAACCGGGACAGGGGTTATAGCAATCAGCCCCAGCATTTT
TRBJ1-1	TRBV6-5	.	.	CASSTLRGTEAFF	TGTGCCAGCAGCACACTAAGGGGGACTGAAGCTTTCTTT
TRBJ2-3	TRBV5-1	.	once	CASSTGSTDTQYF	TGCGCCAGCAGCACCGGGAGCACAGATACGCAGTATTTT
TRBJ2-5	TRBV5-1	TRBD2	.	CASSSSGRARETQYF	TGCGCCAGCAGCTCTAGCGGGAGGGCCCGGGAGACCCAGTACTTC
TRBJ1-2	TRBV5-4	.	.	CASSLAVGYGGYTF	TGTGCCAGCAGCTTGGCGGTAGGATACGGTGGCTACACCTTC
TRBJ1-2	TRBV6-4	.	.	CASSELGQKINYGYTF	TGTGCCAGCAGCGAGCTAGGACAGAAGATTAACTATGGCTACACCTTC
TRBJ2-1	TRBV27	TRBD1	.	CASSSQGSEQFF	TGTGCCAGCAGTTCACAGGGGAGTGAGCAGTTCTTC
TRBJ1-4	TRBV18	.	once	CASSLGRNEKLFF	TGTGCCAGCTCACTAGGCAGAAATGAAAAACTGTTTTTT
TRBJ1-5	TRBV19	TRBD1	.	CASSIGQGARQPQHF	TGTGCCAGTAGTATAGGACAGGGGGCACGTCAGCCCCAGCATTTT
TRBJ1-5	TRBV15	.	.	CATRAGRAFNSNQPQHF	TGTGCCACCAGAGCGGGCAGGGCGTTCAATAGCAATCAGCCCCAGCATTTT
TRBJ2-2	TRBV5-1	TRBD2	.	CASSLDPGRGTGELFF	TGCGCCAGCAGCTTGGACCCAGGGAGGGGCACCGGGGAGCTGTTTTTT
TRBJ2-5	TRBV7-6	TRBD1	once	CASSSGQGEETQYF	TGTGCCAGCAGCTCCGGACAGGGTGAGGAGACCCAGTACTTC
TRBJ1-5	TRBV21-1	.	.	CASRTPHNQPQHF	TGTGCCAGCAGGACCCCCCACAATCAGCCCCAGCATTTT
TRBJ2-1	TRBV5-4	.	.	CASRNVYNEQFF	TGTGCCAGCAGGAACGTATACAATGAGCAGTTCTTC
TRBJ2-7	TRBV19	TRBD2	.	CASKIAGGISYEQYF	TGTGCCAGTAAAATAGCGGGAGGGATTTCCTACGAGCAGTACTTC
TRBJ1-2	TRBV19	.	.	CASSMGFNYGYTF	TGTGCCAGTAGTATGGGTTTTAACTATGGCTACACCTTC
TRBJ1-3	TRBV19	.	.	CASSRYSGNTIYF	TGTGCCAGTAGTCGCTACTCTGGAAACACCATATATTTT
TRBJ2-2	TRBV27	TRBD1	once	CASSLGQLNTGELFF	TGTGCCAGCAGTTTGGGACAGCTGAACACCGGGGAGCTGTTTTTT
TRBJ2-7	TRBV9	TRBD1	.	CASSPGQGWGEQYF	TGTGCCAGCAGCCCCGGACAGGGCTGGGGCGAGCAGTACTTC
TRBJ2-7	TRBV5-1	TRBD2	once	CASSFRLAGPLDEQYF	TGCGCCAGCAGCTTCCGACTAGCGGGCCCCCTCGACGAGCAGTACTTC
TRBJ2-3	TRBV5-1	.	.	CASSLFTGTDTQYF	TGCGCCAGCAGCTTGTTTACTGGAACAGATACGCAGTATTTT
TRBJ1-2	TRBV2	.	.	CASSQTRSQQGASNYGYTF	TGTGCCAGCAGTCAGACAAGATCTCAGCAGGGAGCAAGTAACTATGGCTACACCTTC
TRBJ2-3	TRBV19	.	.	CASSIRLAPWTDTQYF	TGTGCCAGTAGTATCCGTCTAGCCCCCTGGACAGATACGCAGTATTTT
TRBJ1-2	TRBV18	.	.	CASSPSPENYGYTF	TGTGCCAGCTCACCATCCCCAGAAAACTATGGCTACACCTTC
TRBJ2-7	TRBV6-1	.	.	CASSESGTHLFYEQYF	TGTGCCAGCAGTGAATCCGGGACACATTTGTTCTACGAGCAGTACTTC
TRBJ2-7	TRBV6-1	.	.	CASKEWGPTYEQYF	TGTGCCAGCAAGGAATGGGGTCCTACCTACGAGCAGTACTTC
TRBJ2-7	TRBV4-1	TRBD2	once	CASSQVPTSGGKQYF	TGCGCCAGCAGCCAAGTACCGACTAGCGGCGGGAAGCAGTACTTC
TRBJ2-7	TRBV19	.	.	CASSVGVSYEQYF	TGTGCCAGTAGTGTGGGCGTCTCCTACGAGCAGTACTTC
TRBJ1-2	TRBV7-9	TRBD1	.	CASSLVGTEVTYGYTF	TGTGCCAGCAGCTTAGTTGGGACAGAGGTTACGTATGGCTACACCTTC
TRBJ1-1	TRBV28	.	.	CASSSEPRPVREAFF	TGTGCCAGCAGTTCGGAACCTCGCCCCGTGAGAGAAGCTTTCTTT
TRBJ2-7	TRBV11-2	TRBD2	.	CASSLARTSDEQYF	TGTGCCAGCAGCTTAGCCAGGACTAGTGATGAGCAGTACTTC
TRBJ2-1	TRBV6-5	.	once	CASSSPVDEQFF	TGTGCCAGCAGTTCTCCGGTCGATGAGCAGTTCTTC
TRBJ2-1	TRBV2	TRBD1	.	CASRAGTEIYNEQFF	TGTGCCAGCAGGGCCGGGACAGAGATCTACAATGAGCAGTTCTTC
TRBJ2-7	TRBV10-2	.	.	CASRSVGTYEQYF	TGCGCCAGCAGGTCGGTCGGCACCTACGAGCAGTACTTC
TRBJ2-7	TRBV5-1	.	.	CASSLNPPYEQYF	TGCGCCAGCAGCTTGAATCCCCCCTACGAGCAGTACTTC
TRBJ1-2	TRBV7-3	TRBD1	.	CASSVGTGDGYTF	TGTGCCAGCAGCGTCGGGACAGGGGATGGCTACACCTTC